The clone carrying this TCR beta chain was counted only a few times. The study made its TCR cDNA through 5'RACE template switching. That step introduced a universal primer site along with UMIs. TCRdb re-called the 5' RACE reads with MiXCR, one entry per CDR3 protein. The sample includes about 85,000 distinct CDR3 sequences, 10% to 15% seen only once; the top ten take about 26%. The data derive from a study of T cells after yellow fever vaccination. The CDR3 spans 12 residues. Germline V gene lookup returns CDR1 SEHNR and CDR2 FQNEAQ (reference sequence). The V end was cut by 5 bases, the J end by 3 bases, with 8 bases between. Study conclusions and caveats: A limited proportion of clonotypes was detected within both the CD4 and CD8 compartments.

The V gene is TRBV7-9, the J gene TRBJ2-7; unclear D gene. The starting material was CD8+ T cells not binding an NS4B(214-222) dextramer, sorted from PBMCs, obtained less than 25 days after the first yellow fever vaccination. This clonotype was sampled from a man between 18 and 29 years old who received the YFV17D yellow fever vaccine. CDR3: CASSRDGYEQYF. DNA for the CDR3: TGTGCCAGCAGCAGAGACGGCTACGAGCAGTACTTC.